These T cell receptor beta chains were read from a single sample in a study of blood T cells in healthy people across ages. TCRdb redid the calling of the 5' RACE reads with MiXCR, one entry per CDR3 protein. Of about a million distinct CDR3 sequences in the sample, roughly 50% were seen once. The sample comprised blood. The source of these receptors is a woman in her fifties or sixties in good health. The CDR3 runs from the conserved cysteine through the conserved F or W. A D gene is named only where the DNA matches it firmly. Not every row has a clone size; where given, it reads once, few, many or a size class.

D gene | clone size | J gene | V gene | CDR3 protein | CDR3 DNA
TRBD1 | - | TRBJ2-1 | TRBV7-2 | CASSWSGQGWNEQFF | TGTGCCAGCAGCTGGTCGGGACAGGGGTGGAATGAGCAGTTCTTC
TRBD2 | few | TRBJ2-1 | TRBV5-1 | CASSPWTSGGYNEQFF | TGCGCCAGCAGCCCATGGACTAGCGGAGGCTACAATGAGCAGTTCTTC
TRBD1 | - | TRBJ1-2 | TRBV7-2 | CASSLGGTAPLGYGYTF | TGTGCCAGCAGCTTAGGCGGGACAGCGCCCTTAGGCTATGGCTACACCTTC
TRBD2 | few | TRBJ2-3 | TRBV15 | CATSRELAGGPSRQYF | TGTGCCACCAGCAGAGAGTTAGCGGGAGGGCCCAGCCGTCAGTATTTT
- | few | TRBJ2-7 | TRBV25-1 | CASIRAGAYEQYF | TGTGCCAGCATTAGGGCAGGGGCTTACGAGCAGTACTTC
- | few | TRBJ2-7 | TRBV5-1 | CASSSQGVNEQYF | TGCGCCAGCAGCTCACAGGGAGTGAACGAGCAGTACTTC
TRBD1 | few | TRBJ2-7 | TRBV6-5 | CASSFYPGQGYEQYF | TGTGCCAGCAGTTTCTACCCGGGACAGGGGTACGAGCAGTACTTC
TRBD1 | - | TRBJ2-3 | TRBV27 | CASRTGANTDTQYF | TGTGCCAGCAGAACAGGGGCGAACACAGATACGCAGTATTTT
- | - | TRBJ2-7 | TRBV20-1 | CSASPPATYEQYF | TGCAGTGCTAGCCCGCCAGCAACCTACGAGCAGTACTTC
TRBD1 | - | TRBJ2-3 | TRBV20-1 | CSASGRDRLSTDTQYF | TGCAGTGCTAGTGGTCGGGACAGGCTAAGCACAGATACGCAGTATTTT
TRBD1 | few | TRBJ2-3 | TRBV27 | CASRAQGARSTDTQYF | TGTGCCAGCAGAGCCCAGGGGGCGCGGAGCACAGATACGCAGTATTTT
- | - | TRBJ1-2 | TRBV5-1 | CASSSRARGGYTF | TGCGCCAGCAGCTCTCGGGCTAGGGGTGGCTACACCTTC
TRBD2 | - | TRBJ2-1 | TRBV18 | CASQLAGSLNEQFF | TGTGCCAGTCAACTAGCGGGAAGTTTAAATGAGCAGTTCTTC
- | - | TRBJ2-3 | TRBV5-5 | CASSFSAGRLLPDTQYF | TGTGCCAGCAGCTTTTCGGCAGGCCGTCTTTTACCTGATACGCAGTATTTT
TRBD2 | - | TRBJ2-3 | TRBV12-3/TRBV12-4 | CASLTSGSSDTQYF | TGTGCCAGCTTGACTAGCGGGAGCTCAGATACGCAGTATTTT
- | - | TRBJ2-5 | TRBV7-9 | CASRKEEIQYF | TGTGCCAGCAGGAAGGAAGAGATCCAGTACTTC
- | - | TRBJ2-7 | TRBV10-3 | CAIREGSSEQYF | TGTGCCATCAGGGAGGGAAGTTCCGAGCAGTACTTC
- | once | TRBJ1-1 | TRBV11-1 | CASSFARGNLNTEAFF | TGTGCCAGCAGCTTCGCCCGAGGGAACTTAAACACTGAAGCTTTCTTT
- | - | TRBJ1-2 | TRBV7-9 | CAGSYTGGVNSYGYTF | TGTGCCGGCAGTTACACCGGGGGGGTAAACTCCTATGGCTACACCTTC
- | - | TRBJ2-1 | TRBV12-3/TRBV12-4 | CASSFRAGSYNEQFF | TGTGCCAGCAGTTTCAGGGCTGGCTCCTACAATGAGCAGTTCTTC
- | many | TRBJ2-7 | TRBV28 | CASRLDQGTYSSYEQYF | TGTGCCAGCAGGCTAGACCAAGGGACTTATAGCTCCTACGAGCAGTACTTC
- | few | TRBJ1-2 | TRBV15 | CATSRDIVAGNYGYTF | TGTGCCACCAGCAGAGATATTGTGGCAGGGAACTATGGCTACACCTTC
- | - | TRBJ2-7 | TRBV29-1 | CSATGVKFYEQYF | TGCAGTGCTACAGGCGTGAAGTTCTACGAGCAGTACTTC
- | - | TRBJ2-5 | TRBV6-1 | CASSIIGQLQETQYF | TGTGCCAGCAGTATCATAGGACAGTTACAAGAGACCCAGTACTTC
TRBD1 | - | TRBJ2-3 | TRBV4-1 | CASSQPETTGVNTDTQYF | TGCGCCAGCAGCCAACCCGAAACGACAGGGGTTAATACAGATACGCAGTATTTT
TRBD1 | few | TRBJ2-7 | TRBV5-1 | CASSPGQAKAPYEQYF | TGCGCCAGCAGCCCCGGACAGGCCAAGGCCCCCTACGAGCAGTACTTC
TRBD2 | - | TRBJ2-1 | TRBV27 | CASSLTSGMGNEQFF | TGTGCCAGCAGCTTGACTAGCGGGATGGGCAATGAGCAGTTCTTC
TRBD2 | few | TRBJ2-7 | TRBV11-2 | CASSLSGTSGLSHEQYF | TGTGCCAGCAGCCTTTCCGGGACTAGCGGGCTCTCCCACGAGCAGTACTTC
- | many | TRBJ2-5 | TRBV10-3 | CATRGNSGGEETQYF | TGTGCCACGAGGGGCAATAGCGGAGGGGAGGAGACCCAGTACTTC
- | few | TRBJ2-6 | TRBV29-1 | CSVDRTGANVLTF | TGCAGCGTTGATAGGACTGGGGCCAACGTCCTGACTTTC
- | - | TRBJ2-3 | TRBV9 | CASSTRGVLTDTQYF | TGTGCTAGCAGCACTAGGGGAGTACTCACAGATACGCAGTATTTT
- | - | TRBJ2-7 | TRBV4-1 | CASSQGSFGVSSYEQYF | TGCGCCAGCAGCCAAGGATCTTTCGGGGTTTCCTCCTACGAGCAGTACTTC
- | - | TRBJ2-7 | TRBV24-1 | CATSETRDISYEQYF | TGTGCCACCAGTGAGACCAGGGACATCTCCTACGAGCAGTACTTC
- | - | TRBJ2-3 | TRBV28 | CASRRQHTDTQYF | TGTGCCAGCAGACGACAGCACACAGATACGCAGTATTTT
- | few | TRBJ2-1 | TRBV2 | CASGRSSYNEQFF | TGTGCCAGCGGTAGAAGCTCCTACAATGAGCAGTTCTTC
- | - | TRBJ2-3 | TRBV5-6 | CASSSFGHGSTDTQYF | TGTGCCAGCAGCTCCTTCGGACATGGATCCACAGATACGCAGTATTTT
TRBD2 | - | TRBJ2-1 | TRBV29-1 | CSATWGGRAGNEQFF | TGCAGCGCAACTTGGGGCGGGAGGGCCGGAAATGAGCAGTTCTTC
- | - | TRBJ1-5 | TRBV10-3 | CAITEDSNQPQHF | TGTGCCATCACAGAAGATAGCAATCAGCCCCAGCATTTT
- | - | TRBJ1-1 | TRBV20-1 | CSASSSGGPMNTEAFF | TGCAGTGCTAGTTCGTCGGGGGGGCCCATGAACACTGAAGCTTTCTTT
- | few | TRBJ2-7 | TRBV20-1 | CSYSGKNSYEQYF | TGCAGCTATAGTGGGAAGAACTCCTACGAGCAGTACTTC
- | - | TRBJ2-1 | TRBV30 | CACHPLGSYNEQFF | TGTGCCTGCCACCCTCTGGGCTCCTACAATGAGCAGTTCTTC
- | - | TRBJ2-1 | TRBV5-1 | CASSLAAGAHEQFF | TGCGCCAGCAGCTTGGCCGCGGGGGCACATGAGCAGTTCTTC
- | - | TRBJ2-5 | TRBV20-1 | CSARGDWETQYF | TGCAGTGCTAGGGGGGATTGGGAGACCCAGTACTTC
- | - | TRBJ2-1 | TRBV28 | CASSSTTLNEQFF | TGTGCCAGCAGCTCGACTACGCTCAATGAGCAGTTCTTC
TRBD1 | - | TRBJ1-3 | TRBV7-2 | CASRAQGAGNTIYF | TGTGCCAGCAGAGCTCAGGGGGCAGGAAACACCATATATTTT
- | - | TRBJ1-6 | TRBV15 | CATSREGDSPLHF | TGTGCCACCAGCAGAGAAGGGGATTCACCCCTCCACTTT
- | - | TRBJ1-1 | TRBV6-6 | CASSYSRHYTEAFF | TGTGCCAGCAGTTACAGCCGGCACTACACTGAAGCTTTCTTT
TRBD2 | - | TRBJ2-3 | TRBV4-2 | CASSQERRGLATDTQYF | TGTGCCAGCAGCCAAGAACGTCGGGGACTAGCGACAGATACGCAGTATTTT
- | - | TRBJ1-5 | TRBV7-2 | CASSQRSIQPQHF | TGTGCCAGCAGCCAGAGGTCGATTCAGCCCCAGCATTTT
- | once | TRBJ1-2 | TRBV3-1 | CASSLGHWGYTF | TGTGCCAGCAGCCTAGGCCACTGGGGCTACACCTTC
TRBD2 | many | TRBJ2-7 | TRBV7-2 | CASSRSGSSYEQYF | TGTGCCAGCAGCCGTAGCGGGAGCTCCTACGAGCAGTACTTC
- | - | TRBJ2-7 | TRBV29-1 | CSVVSQVGSYEQYF | TGCAGCGTTGTAAGTCAGGTAGGCTCCTACGAGCAGTACTTC
- | few | TRBJ2-4 | TRBV6-2/TRBV6-3 | CASVGGLAKNIQYF | TGTGCCAGCGTGGGGGGGCTAGCCAAAAACATTCAGTACTTC
TRBD1 | once | TRBJ1-1 | TRBV4-1 | CASNDRGVNTEAFF | TGCGCCAGCAACGACAGGGGGGTGAACACTGAAGCTTTCTTT
TRBD2 | - | TRBJ2-7 | TRBV20-1 | CSARGLGLIDEQYF | TGCAGTGCTCGGGGACTAGGGTTGATCGACGAGCAGTACTTC